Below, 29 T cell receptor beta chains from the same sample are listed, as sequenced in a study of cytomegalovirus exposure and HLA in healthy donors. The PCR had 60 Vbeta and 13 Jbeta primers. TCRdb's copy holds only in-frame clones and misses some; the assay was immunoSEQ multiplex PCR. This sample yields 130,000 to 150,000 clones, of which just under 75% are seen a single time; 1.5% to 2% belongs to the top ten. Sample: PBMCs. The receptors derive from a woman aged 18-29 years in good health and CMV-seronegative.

This CDR3 is CASSKYDGAGAYEQYF. DNA of the CDR3: TGTGCCAGCAGCAAATACGATGGGGCAGGGGCGTACGAGCAGTACTTC. The rearrangement joins TRBV21-1 to TRBJ2-7; the listed D gene, TRBD1, was not tested against the DNA. TRBV21-1 is a pseudogene segment. The CDR3 runs 16 residues.

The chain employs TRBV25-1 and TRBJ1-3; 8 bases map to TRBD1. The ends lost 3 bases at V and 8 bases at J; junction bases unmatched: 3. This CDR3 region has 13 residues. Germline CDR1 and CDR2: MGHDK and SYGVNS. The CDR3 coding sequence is TGTGCCAGCAGTGACGACAGGGGTGACACCATATATTTT. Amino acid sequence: CASSDDRGDTIYF. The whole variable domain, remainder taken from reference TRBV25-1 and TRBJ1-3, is EADIYQTPRYLVIGTGKKITLECSQTMGHDKMYWYQQDPGMELHLIHYSYGVNSTEKGDLSSESTVSRIRTEHFPLTLESARPSHTSQYLCASSDDRGDTIYFGEGSWLTVV.

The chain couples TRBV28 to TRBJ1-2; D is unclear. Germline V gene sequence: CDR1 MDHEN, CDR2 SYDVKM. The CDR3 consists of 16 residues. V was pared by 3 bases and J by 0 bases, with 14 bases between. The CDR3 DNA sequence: TGTGCCAGCAGTTTGGGCAGAGCAACAGCTAACTATGGCTACACCTTC. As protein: CASSLGRATANYGYTF.

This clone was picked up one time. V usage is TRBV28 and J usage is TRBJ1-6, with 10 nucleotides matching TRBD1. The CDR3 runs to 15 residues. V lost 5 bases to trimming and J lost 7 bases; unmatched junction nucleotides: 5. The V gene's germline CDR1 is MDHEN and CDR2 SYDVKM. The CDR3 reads CASSRETGGNSPLHF. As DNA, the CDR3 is TGTGCCAGCAGTCGCGAGACAGGGGGCAATTCACCCCTCCACTTT.

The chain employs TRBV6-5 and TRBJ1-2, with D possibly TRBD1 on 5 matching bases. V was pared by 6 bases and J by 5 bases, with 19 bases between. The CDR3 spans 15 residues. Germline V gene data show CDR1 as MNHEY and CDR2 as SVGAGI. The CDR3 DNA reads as TGTGCCAGCAGACCCTCCCAGGGAGGAGGATATGGCTACACCTTC. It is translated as CASRPSQGGGYGYTF.

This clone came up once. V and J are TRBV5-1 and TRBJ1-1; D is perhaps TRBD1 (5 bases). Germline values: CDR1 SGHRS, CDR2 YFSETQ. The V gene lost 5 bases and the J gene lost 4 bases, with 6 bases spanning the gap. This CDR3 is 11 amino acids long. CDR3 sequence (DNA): TGCGCCAGCAGTCAGGGCACTGAAGCTTTCTTT. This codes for CASSQGTEAFF.

The CDR3 DNA sequence: TGTGCCAGCAGCTTATCCGGAGGGAACACCGGGGAGCTGTTTTTT. Translation gives CASSLSGGNTGELFF. The chain links TRBV11-3 to TRBJ2-2; D possibly corresponds to TRBD2 (5 bases). Germline assignment: CDR1 SGHNT and CDR2 YENEEA. Trimming stripped 2 bases from V and 1 base from J, with 8 bases between. There are 15 residues in the CDR3.

The CDR3 DNA reads as TGTGCCAGCAGCACTGGACAGGGAAATACCGGGGAGCTGTTTTTT. This translates into CASSTGQGNTGELFF. J is TRBJ2-2 and V is TRBV5-4, with TRBD1 matching over 8 bases. Germline V gene lookup returns CDR1 SGHNT and CDR2 YYREEE (reference sequence). CDR3 length equals 15 residues. Trimming removed 4 bases from V and 5 bases from J; junction bases left unmatched: 7.

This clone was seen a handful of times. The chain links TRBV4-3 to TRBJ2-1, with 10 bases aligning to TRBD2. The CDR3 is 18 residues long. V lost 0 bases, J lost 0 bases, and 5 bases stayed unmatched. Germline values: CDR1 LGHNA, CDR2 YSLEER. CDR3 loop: CASSQEIAGGISYNEQFF. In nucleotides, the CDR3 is TGCGCCAGCAGCCAAGAAATAGCGGGGGGAATCTCCTACAATGAGCAGTTCTTC.

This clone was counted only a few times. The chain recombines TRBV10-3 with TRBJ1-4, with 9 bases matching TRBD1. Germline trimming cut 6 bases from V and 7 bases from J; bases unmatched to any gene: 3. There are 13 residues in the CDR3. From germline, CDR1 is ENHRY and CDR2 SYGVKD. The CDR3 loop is CAIRGQGSEKLFF. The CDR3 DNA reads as TGTGCCATCAGGGGACAGGGCAGTGAAAAACTGTTTTTT.

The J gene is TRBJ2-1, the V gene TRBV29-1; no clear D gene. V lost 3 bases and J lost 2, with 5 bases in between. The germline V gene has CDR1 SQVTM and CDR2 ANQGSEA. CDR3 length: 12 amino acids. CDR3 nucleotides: TGCAGCGTTGACGCGACCTACAATGAGCAGTTCTTC. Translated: CSVDATYNEQFF.

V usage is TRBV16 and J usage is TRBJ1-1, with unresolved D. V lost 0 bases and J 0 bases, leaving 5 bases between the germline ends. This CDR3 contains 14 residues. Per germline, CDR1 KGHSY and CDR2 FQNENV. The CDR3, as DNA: TGTGCCAGCAGCCAATCATCTGTGAACACTGAAGCTTTCTTT. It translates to CASSQSSVNTEAFF.

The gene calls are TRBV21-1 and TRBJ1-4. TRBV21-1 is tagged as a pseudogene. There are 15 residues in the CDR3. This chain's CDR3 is CASTGGGGPNEKLFF. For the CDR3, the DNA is TGTGCCAGCACCGGCGGGGGGGGACCTAATGAAAAACTGTTTTTT.

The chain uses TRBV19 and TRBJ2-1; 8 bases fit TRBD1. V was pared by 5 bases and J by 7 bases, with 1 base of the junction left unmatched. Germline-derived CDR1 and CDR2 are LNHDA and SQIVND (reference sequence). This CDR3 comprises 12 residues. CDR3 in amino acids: CASSDRGNEQFF. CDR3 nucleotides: TGTGCCAGTAGTGACAGGGGTAATGAGCAGTTCTTC.

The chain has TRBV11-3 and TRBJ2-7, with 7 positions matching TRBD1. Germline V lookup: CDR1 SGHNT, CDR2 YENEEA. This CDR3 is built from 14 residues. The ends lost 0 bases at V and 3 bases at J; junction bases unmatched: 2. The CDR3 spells CASSLEAGGYEQYF. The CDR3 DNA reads TGTGCCAGCAGCTTAGAGGCAGGGGGCTACGAGCAGTACTTC.

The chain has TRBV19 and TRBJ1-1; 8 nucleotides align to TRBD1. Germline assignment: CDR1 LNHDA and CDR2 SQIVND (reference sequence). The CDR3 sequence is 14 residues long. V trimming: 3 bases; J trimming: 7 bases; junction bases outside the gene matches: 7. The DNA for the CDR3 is TGTGCCAGTAGTATCTTGGACAGGGAAGGTGAAGCTTTCTTT. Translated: CASSILDREGEAFF.

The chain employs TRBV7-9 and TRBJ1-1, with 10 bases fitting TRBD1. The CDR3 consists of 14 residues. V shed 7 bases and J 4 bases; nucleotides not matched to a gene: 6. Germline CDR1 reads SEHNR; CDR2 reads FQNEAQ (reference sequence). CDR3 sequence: CASNSGQGGTEAFF. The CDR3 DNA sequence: TGTGCCAGCAACTCCGGACAGGGGGGCACTGAAGCTTTCTTT.

CDR3 nucleotides: TGTGCCAGCAGCTTAGTTCCGCGGGAGACCCAGTACTTC. It translates to CASSLVPRETQYF. V gene TRBV7-6 combines with J gene TRBJ2-5; D gene unclear. Trimming took off 1 base at V and 5 bases at J, with 8 bases between the two ends. Germline V gene lookup returns CDR1 SGHVS and CDR2 FNYEAQ. CDR3 size: 13 residues.

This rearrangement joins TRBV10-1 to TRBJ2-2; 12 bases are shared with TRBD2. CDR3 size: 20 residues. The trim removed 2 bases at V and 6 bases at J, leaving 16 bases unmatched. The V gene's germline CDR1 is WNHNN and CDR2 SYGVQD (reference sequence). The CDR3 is CASSEGPITSGGPPAGELFF. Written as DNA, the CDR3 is TGCGCCAGCAGTGAGGGGCCTATTACTAGCGGGGGGCCTCCTGCCGGGGAGCTGTTTTTT.

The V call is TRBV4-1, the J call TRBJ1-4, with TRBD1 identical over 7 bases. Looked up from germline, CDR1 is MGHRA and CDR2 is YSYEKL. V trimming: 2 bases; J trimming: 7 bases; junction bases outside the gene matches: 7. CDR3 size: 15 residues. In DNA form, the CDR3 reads TGCGCCAGCAGCCAACGGGACAGTGGGGGTGAAAAACTGTTTTTT. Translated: CASSQRDSGGEKLFF.

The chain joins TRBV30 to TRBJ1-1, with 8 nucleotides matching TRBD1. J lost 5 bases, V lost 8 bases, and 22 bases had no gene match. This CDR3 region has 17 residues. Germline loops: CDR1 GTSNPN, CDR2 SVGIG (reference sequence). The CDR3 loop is CAQRGAGGESLWTEAFF. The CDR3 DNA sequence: TGTGCCCAACGGGGGGCAGGGGGCGAGAGTTTGTGGACTGAAGCTTTCTTT.

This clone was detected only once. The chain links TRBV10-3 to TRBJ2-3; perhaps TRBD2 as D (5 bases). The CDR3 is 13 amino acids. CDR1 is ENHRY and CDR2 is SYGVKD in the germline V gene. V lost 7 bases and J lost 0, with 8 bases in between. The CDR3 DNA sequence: TGTGCCATCAAAGCGGCCAGCACAGATACGCAGTATTTT. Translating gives CAIKAASTDTQYF.

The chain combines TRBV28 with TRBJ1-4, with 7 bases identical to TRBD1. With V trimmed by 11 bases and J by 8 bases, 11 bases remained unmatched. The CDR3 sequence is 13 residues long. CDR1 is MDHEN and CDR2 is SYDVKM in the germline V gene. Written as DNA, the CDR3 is TGTGCCGTAACGGGACAGCCGAGGGAAAAACTGTTTTTT. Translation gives CAVTGQPREKLFF.

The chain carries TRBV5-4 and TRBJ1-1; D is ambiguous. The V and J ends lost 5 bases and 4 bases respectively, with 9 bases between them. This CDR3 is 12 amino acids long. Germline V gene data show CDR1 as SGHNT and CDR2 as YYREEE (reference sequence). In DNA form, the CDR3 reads TGTGCCAGCAGTCGGGGAGGCACTGAAGCTTTCTTT. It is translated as CASSRGGTEAFF.

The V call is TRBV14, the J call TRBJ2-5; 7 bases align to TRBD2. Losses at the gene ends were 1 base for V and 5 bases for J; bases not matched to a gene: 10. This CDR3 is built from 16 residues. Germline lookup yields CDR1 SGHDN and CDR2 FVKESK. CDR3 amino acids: CASSQVWSGGRETQYF. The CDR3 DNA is TGTGCCAGCAGCCAAGTATGGTCGGGGGGAAGGGAGACCCAGTACTTC.

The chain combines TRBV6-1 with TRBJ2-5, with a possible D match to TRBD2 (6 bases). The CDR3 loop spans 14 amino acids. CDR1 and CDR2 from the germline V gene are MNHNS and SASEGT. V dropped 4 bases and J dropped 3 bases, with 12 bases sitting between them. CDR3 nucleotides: TGTGCCAGCAGTGTTCCTGGAGGGAAAGAGACCCAGTACTTC. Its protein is CASSVPGGKETQYF.

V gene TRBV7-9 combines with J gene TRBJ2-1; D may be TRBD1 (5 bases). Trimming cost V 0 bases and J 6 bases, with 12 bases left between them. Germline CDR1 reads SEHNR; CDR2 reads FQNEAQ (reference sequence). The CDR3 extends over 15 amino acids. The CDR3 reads CASSLAGPAANEQFF. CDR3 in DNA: TGTGCCAGCAGCTTAGCGGGGCCTGCCGCCAATGAGCAGTTCTTC.

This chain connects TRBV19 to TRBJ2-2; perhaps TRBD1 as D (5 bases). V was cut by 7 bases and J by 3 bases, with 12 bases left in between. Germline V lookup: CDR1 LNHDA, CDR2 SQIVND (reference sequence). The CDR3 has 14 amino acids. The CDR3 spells CASTTTVYTGELFF. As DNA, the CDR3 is TGTGCCAGTACCACGACAGTGTACACCGGGGAGCTGTTTTTT.

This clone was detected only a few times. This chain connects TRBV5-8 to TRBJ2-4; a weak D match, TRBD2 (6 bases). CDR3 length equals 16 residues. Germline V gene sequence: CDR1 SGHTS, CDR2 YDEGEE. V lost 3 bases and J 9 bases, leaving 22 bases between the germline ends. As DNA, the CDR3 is TGTGCCAGCAGCTCGGGGGTTCGTTCGGGACGTGGCATTCAGTACTTC. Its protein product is CASSSGVRSGRGIQYF.